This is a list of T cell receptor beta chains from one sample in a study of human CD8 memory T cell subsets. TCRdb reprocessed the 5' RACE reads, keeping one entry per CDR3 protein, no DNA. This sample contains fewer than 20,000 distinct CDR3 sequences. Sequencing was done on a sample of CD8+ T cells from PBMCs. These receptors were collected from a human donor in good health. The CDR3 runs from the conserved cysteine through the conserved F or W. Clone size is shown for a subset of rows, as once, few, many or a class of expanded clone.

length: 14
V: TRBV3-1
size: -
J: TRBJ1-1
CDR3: CASTSTGASAEAFF

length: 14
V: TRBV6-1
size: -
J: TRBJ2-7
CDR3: CASRETDWLTEQYF

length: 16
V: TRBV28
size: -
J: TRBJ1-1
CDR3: CASRQLTTGRNTEAFF

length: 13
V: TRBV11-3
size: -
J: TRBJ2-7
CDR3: CASSLEMDDEQYF

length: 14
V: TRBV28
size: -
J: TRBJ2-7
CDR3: CASSPTGPVYEQYF

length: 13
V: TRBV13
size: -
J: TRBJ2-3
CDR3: CASSPMGADTQYF

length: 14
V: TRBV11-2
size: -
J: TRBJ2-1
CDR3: CASSLKVQGGEQFF

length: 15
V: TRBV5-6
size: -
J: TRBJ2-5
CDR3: CASSGTGGGAETQYF

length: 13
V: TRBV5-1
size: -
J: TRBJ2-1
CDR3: CASSFGRENEQFF

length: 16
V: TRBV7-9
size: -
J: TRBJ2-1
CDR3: CASSSNRDRGNNEQFF

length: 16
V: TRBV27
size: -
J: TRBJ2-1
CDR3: CASSQLSGGALNEQFF

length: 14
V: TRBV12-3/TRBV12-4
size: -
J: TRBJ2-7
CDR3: CASSKLANDYEQYF

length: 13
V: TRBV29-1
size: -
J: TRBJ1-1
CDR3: CSTRLGGETEAFF

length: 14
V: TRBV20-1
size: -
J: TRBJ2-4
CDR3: CSAQGPLAKNIQYF

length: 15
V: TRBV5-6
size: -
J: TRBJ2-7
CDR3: CASSSEGLAAYEQYF

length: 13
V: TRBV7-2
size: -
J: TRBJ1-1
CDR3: CASSFVQGAEAFF

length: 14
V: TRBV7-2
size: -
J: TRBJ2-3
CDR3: CASTSGAFTDTQYF

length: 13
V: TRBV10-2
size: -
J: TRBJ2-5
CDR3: CASSIRRTETQYF

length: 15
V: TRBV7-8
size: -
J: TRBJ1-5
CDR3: CASSFGFDSNQPQHF

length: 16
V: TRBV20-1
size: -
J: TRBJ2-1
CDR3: CSARDLGGSDYNEQFF

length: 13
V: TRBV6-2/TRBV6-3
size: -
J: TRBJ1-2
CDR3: CASSYSASGGYTF

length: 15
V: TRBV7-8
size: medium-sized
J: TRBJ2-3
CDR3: CASSLGTVDTDTQYF

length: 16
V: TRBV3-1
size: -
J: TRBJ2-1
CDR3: CASSWDSGNSYNEQFF

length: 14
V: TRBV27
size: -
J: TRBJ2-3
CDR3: CASSPGGGTDTQYF

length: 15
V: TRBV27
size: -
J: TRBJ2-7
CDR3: CASSSSQGINYEQYF

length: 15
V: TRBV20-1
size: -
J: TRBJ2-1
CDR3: CSARDPIAGGSEQFF

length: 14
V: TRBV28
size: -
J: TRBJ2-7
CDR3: CASSLDRVNDEQYF

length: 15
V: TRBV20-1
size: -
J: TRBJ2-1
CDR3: CSARGPRDRLYEQFF

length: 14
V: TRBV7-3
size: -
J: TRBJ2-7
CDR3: CASSSSGGGYEQYF

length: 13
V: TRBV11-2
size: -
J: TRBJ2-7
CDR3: CASSLAGNYEQYF

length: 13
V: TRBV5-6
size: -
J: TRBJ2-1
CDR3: CASSLVDPGEQFF

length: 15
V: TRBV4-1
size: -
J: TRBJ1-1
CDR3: CASSPSETGGGEAFF

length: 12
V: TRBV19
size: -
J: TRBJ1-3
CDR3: CASGGSGNTIYF

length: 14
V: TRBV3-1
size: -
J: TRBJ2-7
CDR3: CASSPTYGLYEQYF

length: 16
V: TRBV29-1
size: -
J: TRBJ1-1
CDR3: CSVVLILTGSNTEAFF

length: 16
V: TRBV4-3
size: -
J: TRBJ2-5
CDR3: CASSQELRQGQETQYF

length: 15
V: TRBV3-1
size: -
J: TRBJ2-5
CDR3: CASSQELAYQETQYF

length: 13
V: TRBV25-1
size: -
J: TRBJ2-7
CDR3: CASSANRDYEQYF

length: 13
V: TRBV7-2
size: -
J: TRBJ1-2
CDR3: CASSLGTGDGYTF

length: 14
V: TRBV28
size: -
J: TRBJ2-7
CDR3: CASSWGQAYYEQYF

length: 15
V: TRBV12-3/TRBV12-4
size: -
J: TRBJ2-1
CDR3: CASSSGQGQYNEQFF

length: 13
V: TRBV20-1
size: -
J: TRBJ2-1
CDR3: CSARERGRNEQFF

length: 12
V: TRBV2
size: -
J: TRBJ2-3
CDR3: CASSEDLATQYF

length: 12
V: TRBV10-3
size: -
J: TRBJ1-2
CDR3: CAISPDRVGYTF